A single sample gave rise to the 3 T cell receptor beta chains below, sequenced in a study of cytomegalovirus exposure and HLA in healthy donors. Produced via immunoSEQ multiplex PCR; TCRdb's table is partial and in-frame only. The table has about 160,000 clones, around 89% seen once. Sequenced material: PBMCs. The source of these receptors is a man younger than 30 in good health and CMV-seronegative.

This chain links TRBV7-2 with TRBJ2-1; 7 bases are a match to TRBD2. The CDR3 runs to 17 residues. The trim removed 1 base at V and 7 bases at J, leaving 13 bases unmatched. Germline loops: CDR1 SGHTA, CDR2 FQGNSA. CDR3 sequence: CASSLVLVRGSDNEQFF. The CDR3 nucleotides are TGTGCCAGCAGCTTAGTACTAGTTCGCGGGAGTGATAATGAGCAGTTCTTC. The full variable domain, completed using reference TRBV7-2 and TRBJ2-1, is GAGVSQSPSNKVTEKGKDVELRCDPISGHTALYWYRQSLGQGLEFLIYFQGNSAPDKSGLPSDRFSAERTGGSVSTLTIQRTQQEDSAVYLCASSLVLVRGSDNEQFFGPGTRLTVL.

The chain employs TRBV27 and TRBJ1-2; perhaps TRBD1 as D (5 bases). Trimming shortened V by 3 bases and J by 7 bases, and 12 bases separated the two germline ends. Germline V gives CDR1 MNHEY, CDR2 SMNVEV (reference sequence). CDR3 size: 13 residues. CDR3 DNA sequence: TGTGCCAGCAGTTTTGACAGTGTAGGTGGCTACACCTTC. Translated: CASSFDSVGGYTF.

V gene TRBV27 combines with J gene TRBJ2-7, with TRBD2 identical over 7 bases. Unmatched junction bases numbered 5, after V lost 8 bases and J lost 4 bases. CDR3 size: 12 residues. Germline CDR1 is MNHEY and CDR2 is SMNVEV (reference sequence). The CDR3 here is CASGTGGYEQYV. The CDR3 DNA reads as TGTGCCAGCGGTACCGGGGGGTACGAGCAGTACGTC.